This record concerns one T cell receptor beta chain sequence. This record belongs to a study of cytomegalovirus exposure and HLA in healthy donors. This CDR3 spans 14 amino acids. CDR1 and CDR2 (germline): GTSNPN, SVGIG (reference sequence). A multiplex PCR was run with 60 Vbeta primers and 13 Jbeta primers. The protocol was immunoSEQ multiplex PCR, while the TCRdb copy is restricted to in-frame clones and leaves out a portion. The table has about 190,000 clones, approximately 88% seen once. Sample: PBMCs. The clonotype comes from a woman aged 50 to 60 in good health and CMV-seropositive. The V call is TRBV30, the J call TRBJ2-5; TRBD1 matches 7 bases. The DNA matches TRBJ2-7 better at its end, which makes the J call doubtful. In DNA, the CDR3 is TGTGCCTGGAGTGCGGGACAGCCGACTTACGAGCAGTACTTC. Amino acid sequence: CAWSAGQPTYEQYF.